This T cell receptor beta chain was obtained from a study of blood T cell repertoires in COVID-19. Here immunoSEQ multiplex PCR was the method, and the copy in TCRdb shows in-frame clones only, minus some. In the table there are roughly 200,000 clones, roughly three quarters of which are singletons. The sequence derives from a woman in her forties or fifties with active or convalescent COVID-19. Sequencing input: peripheral blood.

The CDR3 sequence: CASSHLGTSGGVDNEQFF. Here the CDR3 DNA reads TGTGCCAGCAGCCACCTCGGGACTAGCGGGGGGGTTGACAATGAGCAGTTCTTC. This chain links TRBV7-3 with TRBJ2-1; 16 bases are a match to TRBD2. The CDR3 covers 18 residues. J gave up 5 bases and V 5 bases, and 9 bases lay outside the gene matches. CDR1 is SGHTA, CDR2 FQGTGA, per germline.